This T cell receptor beta chain emerged from a study of T cell responses to AZD1222 COVID-19 vaccine. At the level of the study: Samples with a second dose at about 4 or about 12 weeks were pooled together.

Produced via immunoSEQ multiplex PCR; TCRdb's table is partial and in-frame only. The repertoire holds about 120,000 clones, roughly 90% seen once, with around 10% in the top ten. CDR1 and CDR2 (germline): SGHAT, FQNNGV. V was clipped by 9 bases and J by 0 bases, with 9 bases between them. The CDR3 sequence is 12 residues long. With regard to this clone: As yet, its antigen is unknown.

General observations from the study: All repertoire sampling was performed exclusively after the peak T cell response. The study found Spike-specific TCR breadth and depth rose after two AZD1222 doses.

The receptor was isolated from an adult in good health. This chain joins TRBV11-2 and TRBJ2-7; D unresolved. Here the sequenced sample was peripheral blood, taken on day 0 of AZD1222 vaccination. CDR3 loop: CASTEISYEQYF. The CDR3 DNA is TGTGCCAGTACAGAAATCTCCTACGAGCAGTACTTC.